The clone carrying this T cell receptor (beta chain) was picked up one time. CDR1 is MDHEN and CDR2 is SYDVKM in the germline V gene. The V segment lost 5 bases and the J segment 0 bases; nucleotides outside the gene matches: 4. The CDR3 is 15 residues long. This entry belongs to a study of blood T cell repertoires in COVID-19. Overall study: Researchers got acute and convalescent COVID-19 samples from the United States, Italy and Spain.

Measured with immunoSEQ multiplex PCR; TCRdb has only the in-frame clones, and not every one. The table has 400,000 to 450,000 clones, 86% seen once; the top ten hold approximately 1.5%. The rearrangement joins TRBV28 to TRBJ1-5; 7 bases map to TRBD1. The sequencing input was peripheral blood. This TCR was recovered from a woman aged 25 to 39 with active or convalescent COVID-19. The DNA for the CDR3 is TGTGCCAGCAGTCGGACAGGTATTAGCAATCAGCCCCAGCATTTT. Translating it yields CASSRTGISNQPQHF.